This record looks at one T cell receptor beta chain sequence and its context. The antigen is undetermined. The record originates from a study of cytomegalovirus exposure and HLA in healthy donors. On the study more broadly: The 110 or so validation repertoires were produced on the same platform as the roughly 670 repertoires of the first cohort. This was reported in a later analysis. Broader study findings: In the roughly 120 validation repertoires, a later analysis found that first-cohort TCR clusters tended to co-occur. The study recorded 160 or so TCR beta chains that were cytomegalovirus-associated.

CDR3 size: 15 residues. Germline V lookup: CDR1 SGHNT, CDR2 YENEEA. The germline V and J ends were trimmed by 5 bases and 5 bases, with 17 bases remaining between them. The donors were members of the validation cohort comprising over 100 subjects, separate from the roughly 650-subject first cohort. The repertoire was sequenced with immunoSEQ multiplex PCR; TCRdb's copy has only in-frame clones and lacks some. The sample carries some 180,000 clones, approximately 89% recorded once. Sequenced input: PBMCs. The chain carries TRBV11-3 and TRBJ2-3, with D perhaps matching TRBD1 or TRBD2 (5 bases each). The receptor's source is a man aged 30-40 years in good health and CMV-seropositive. This chain's CDR3 is CASSGLGGGQDTQYF. CDR3 bases: TGTGCCAGCAGCGGGCTAGGTGGGGGTCAAGATACGCAGTATTTT. Full variable domain (outside the CDR3, taken from reference TRBV11-3 and TRBJ2-3): EAGVVQSPRYKIIEKKQPVAFWCNPISGHNTLYWYLQNLGQGPELLIRYENEEAVDDSQLPKDRFSAERLKGVDSTLKIQPAELGDSAVYLCASSGLGGGQDTQYFGPGTRLTVL.